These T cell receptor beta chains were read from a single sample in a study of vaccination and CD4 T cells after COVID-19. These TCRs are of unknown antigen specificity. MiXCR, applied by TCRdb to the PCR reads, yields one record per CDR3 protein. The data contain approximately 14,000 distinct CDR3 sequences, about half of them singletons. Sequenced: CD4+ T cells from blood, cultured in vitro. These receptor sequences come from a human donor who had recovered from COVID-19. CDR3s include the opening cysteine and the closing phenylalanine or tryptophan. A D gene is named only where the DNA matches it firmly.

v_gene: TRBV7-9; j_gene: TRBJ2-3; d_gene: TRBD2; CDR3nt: TGTGCCAGCAGCTTAATACGACTAGCGGACCCACGGGGGGGTGGAACGCAGTATTTT; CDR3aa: CASSLIRLADPRGGGTQYF
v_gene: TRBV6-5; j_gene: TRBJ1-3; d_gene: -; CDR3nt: TGTGCCAGCAGTTTCGGGTATTCTGGAAACACCATATATTTT; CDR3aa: CASSFGYSGNTIYF
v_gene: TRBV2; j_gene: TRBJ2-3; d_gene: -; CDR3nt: TGTGCCAGCAGCAAAAGGGTGGTGGGCACAGATACGCAGTATTTT; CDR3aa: CASSKRVVGTDTQYF
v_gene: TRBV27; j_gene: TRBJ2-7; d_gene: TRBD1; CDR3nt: TGTGCCAGCAGTTTATTGGGACAGGGGGTTCGTATACGCGAGCAGTACTTC; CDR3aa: CASSLLGQGVRIREQYF
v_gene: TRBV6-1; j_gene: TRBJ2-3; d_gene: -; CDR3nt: TGTGCCAGCAGTGAAGGTTCGAGCACAGATACGCAGTATTTT; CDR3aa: CASSEGSSTDTQYF
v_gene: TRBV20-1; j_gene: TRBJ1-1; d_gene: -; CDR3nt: TGCAGTGCTAGAGTTCAGGGGTTTGAAGCTTTCTTT; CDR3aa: CSARVQGFEAFF
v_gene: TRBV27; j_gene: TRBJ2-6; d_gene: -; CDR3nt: TGTGCCAGCAGTCCGAAGGGGGGGGGGTCTGGGGCCAACGTCCTGACTTTC; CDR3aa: CASSPKGGGSGANVLTF
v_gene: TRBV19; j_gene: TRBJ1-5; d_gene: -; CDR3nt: TGTGCCAGTAGTATGGTCGCCAGCTATAGCAATCAGCCCCAGCATTTT; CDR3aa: CASSMVASYSNQPQHF
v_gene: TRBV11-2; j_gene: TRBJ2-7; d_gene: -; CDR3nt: TGTGCCAGCAGCCCGAGCAGGGTGGAGTCCTACGAGCAGTACTTC; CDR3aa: CASSPSRVESYEQYF
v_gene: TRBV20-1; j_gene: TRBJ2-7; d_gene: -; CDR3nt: TGCAGTGCTAGTGGGTCAAGGATTGAGCAGTACTTC; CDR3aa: CSASGSRIEQYF
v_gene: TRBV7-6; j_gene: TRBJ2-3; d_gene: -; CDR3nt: TGTGCCAGCAGCCGGGGACGGACTAGCACAGATACGCAGTATTTT; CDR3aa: CASSRGRTSTDTQYF